The 10 T cell receptor beta chains given below trace back to one sample, sequenced in a study of control samples from healthy donors and cancer patients. Here immunoSEQ multiplex PCR was the method, and the copy in TCRdb shows in-frame clones only, minus some. The table records 150,000 to 200,000 clones, around 87% of them present only once. The source material was blood. Receptors were obtained from a woman aged 45 to 65 in good health.

This clone was seen once. The chain carries TRBV5-1 and TRBJ2-1; D possibly matches TRBD1 or TRBD2 (5 bases each). Trimming cost V 4 bases and J 5 bases, with 13 bases left between them. This CDR3 region has 14 residues. Germline assignment: CDR1 SGHRS and CDR2 YFSETQ. Here the CDR3 reads CASSGGRQDNEQFF. CDR3 bases: TGCGCCAGCAGCGGGGGACGCCAAGACAATGAGCAGTTCTTC.

Of note for this clone: The sample carries other DNA sequences with the same CDR3. J is TRBJ1-6 and V is TRBV6-5; a weak D match, TRBD1 (5 bases). The CDR3 has 15 amino acids. The germline V gene encodes CDR1 MNHEY and CDR2 SVGAGI. The V and J ends lost 0 bases and 6 bases respectively, with 9 bases between them. The chain's CDR3 is CASSYSGRTNSPLHF. The CDR3 DNA reads as TGTGCCAGCAGTTACTCGGGACGGACTAATTCACCCCTCCACTTT.

The J gene is TRBJ1-3, the V gene TRBV5-1; 7 bases line up with TRBD1. After removal of 3 bases from V and 2 bases from J, the junction contained 2 bases not matched to a gene. This CDR3 spans 14 amino acids. The germline V gene has CDR1 SGHRS and CDR2 YFSETQ. This CDR3 is CASSSTGAGNTIYF. The CDR3 DNA reads as TGCGCCAGCAGCTCCACAGGGGCTGGAAACACCATATATTTT.

The chain links TRBV10-3 to TRBJ1-1, with D unresolved. The CDR3 covers 13 residues. V was clipped by 7 bases and J by 0 bases, with 9 bases between them. Germline V gene lookup returns CDR1 ENHRY and CDR2 SYGVKD. CDR3 in amino acids: CAIIRDLNTEAFF. The CDR3 DNA sequence: TGTGCCATCATTCGGGATTTGAACACTGAAGCTTTCTTT.

The chain links TRBV28 to TRBJ1-2; D is perhaps TRBD1 (5 bases). Per germline, CDR1 MDHEN and CDR2 SYDVKM. The CDR3 sequence is 14 residues long. V lost 4 bases to trimming and J lost 4 bases, with 13 bases between them. The CDR3, as DNA: TGTGCCAGCAGTTCTGCGGGGGTTTCCTATGGCTACACCTTC. As protein: CASSSAGVSYGYTF.

This clone was found once. This chain uses TRBV19 with TRBJ1-4, with D unclear. The germline gives CDR1 LNHDA, CDR2 SQIVND (reference sequence). V dropped 3 bases and J dropped 0 bases, with 8 bases sitting between them. The CDR3 sequence is 15 residues long. The CDR3 nucleotides read TGTGCCAGTAGTATTCATTACGCAACTAATGAAAAACTGTTTTTT. Translation: CASSIHYATNEKLFF.

The genes are TRBV7-9 and TRBJ1-2; D is unresolved. Germline lookup yields CDR1 SEHNR and CDR2 FQNEAQ (reference sequence). The V end lost 1 base, the J end lost 4 bases, and 7 bases lay between the germline ends. The CDR3 has 13 amino acids. CDR3 sequence reads: CASSLGQSYGYTF. The CDR3 DNA reads as TGTGCCAGCAGCTTAGGCCAGAGCTATGGCTACACCTTC.

This chain links TRBV27 with TRBJ2-7; unclear D gene. Germline-derived CDR1 and CDR2 are MNHEY and SMNVEV (reference sequence). This CDR3 region has 13 residues. Trimming took off 3 bases at V and 1 base at J, with 7 bases between the two ends. CDR3 in amino acids: CASSFISSYEQYF. CDR3 DNA: TGTGCCAGCAGTTTCATATCATCCTACGAGCAGTACTTC.

This sequence joins TRBV28 and TRBJ1-2; D might be TRBD1 (6 bases). V lost 7 bases to trimming and J lost 3 bases, with 15 bases between them. The germline gives CDR1 MDHEN, CDR2 SYDVKM. The CDR3 sequence is 14 residues long. CDR3 coding DNA: TGTGCCAGCACCCGAACACAGGGTTACTATGGCTACACCTTC. As protein: CASTRTQGYYGYTF.

The chain uses TRBV5-4 and TRBJ2-6; the match to TRBD1 covers 9 bases. The V and J ends lost 6 bases and 2 bases, in that order; junction bases with no gene match: 9. The CDR3 consists of 17 residues. CDR1 SGHNT and CDR2 YYREEE come from the germline V gene (reference sequence). The CDR3 DNA reads TGTGCCAGCAACGCCGGGACAGGGCTCCCTGGGGCCAACGTCCTGACTTTC. Amino acids: CASNAGTGLPGANVLTF.